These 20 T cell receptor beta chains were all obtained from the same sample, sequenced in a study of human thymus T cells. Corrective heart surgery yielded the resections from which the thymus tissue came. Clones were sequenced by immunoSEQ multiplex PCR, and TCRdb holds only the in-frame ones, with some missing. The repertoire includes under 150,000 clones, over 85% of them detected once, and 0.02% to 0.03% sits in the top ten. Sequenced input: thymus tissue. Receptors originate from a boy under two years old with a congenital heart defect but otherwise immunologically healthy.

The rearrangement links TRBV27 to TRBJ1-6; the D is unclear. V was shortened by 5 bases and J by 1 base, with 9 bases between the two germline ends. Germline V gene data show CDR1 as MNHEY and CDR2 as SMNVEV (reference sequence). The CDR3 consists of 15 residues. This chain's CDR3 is CASSVRWSYNSPLHF. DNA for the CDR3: TGTGCCAGCAGTGTCCGGTGGTCCTATAATTCACCCCTCCACTTT.

The CDR3 nucleotides read TGCGCCAGCAGCGGACAGGAAAACACTGAAGCTTTCTTT. Amino acids: CASSGQENTEAFF. The rearrangement links TRBV5-1 to TRBJ1-1; 7 bases are a match to TRBD1. Germline CDR1 and CDR2: SGHRS and YFSETQ. J gave up 2 bases and V 4 bases, and 2 bases lay outside the gene matches. The CDR3 runs 13 residues.

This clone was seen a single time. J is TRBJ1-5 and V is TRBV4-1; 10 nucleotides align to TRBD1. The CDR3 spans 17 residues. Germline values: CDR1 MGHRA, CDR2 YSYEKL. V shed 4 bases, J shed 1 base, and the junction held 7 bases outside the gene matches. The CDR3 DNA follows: TGCGCCAGCAGCCGCGACAGGGGGCTCTTGAGCAATCAGCCCCAGCATTTT. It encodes CASSRDRGLLSNQPQHF.

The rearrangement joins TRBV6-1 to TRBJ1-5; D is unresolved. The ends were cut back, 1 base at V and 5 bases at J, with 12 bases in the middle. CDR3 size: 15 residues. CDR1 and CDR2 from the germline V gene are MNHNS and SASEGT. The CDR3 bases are TGTGCCAGCAGTGAAGGGCAGGTTCAGGATCAGCCCCAGCATTTT. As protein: CASSEGQVQDQPQHF.

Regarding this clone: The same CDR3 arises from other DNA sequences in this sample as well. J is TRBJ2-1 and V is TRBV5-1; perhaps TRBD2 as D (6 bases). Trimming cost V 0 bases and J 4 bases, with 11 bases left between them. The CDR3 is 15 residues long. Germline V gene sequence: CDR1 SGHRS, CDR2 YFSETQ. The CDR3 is CASSLVGSGYNEQFF. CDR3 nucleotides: TGCGCCAGCAGCTTGGTGGGTAGCGGTTACAATGAGCAGTTCTTC.

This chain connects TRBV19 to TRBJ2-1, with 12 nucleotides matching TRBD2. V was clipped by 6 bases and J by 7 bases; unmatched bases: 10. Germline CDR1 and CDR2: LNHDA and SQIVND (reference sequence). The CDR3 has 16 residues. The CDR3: CASSIPSGGAVNEQFF. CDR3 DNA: TGTGCCAGTAGCATACCTAGCGGGGGGGCAGTAAATGAGCAGTTCTTC.

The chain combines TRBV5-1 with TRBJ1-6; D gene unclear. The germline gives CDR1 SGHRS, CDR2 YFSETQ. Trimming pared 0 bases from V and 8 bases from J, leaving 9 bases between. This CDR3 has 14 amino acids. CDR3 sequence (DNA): TGCGCCAGCAGCTTGGCCGGGAGAGATTCACCCCTCCACTTT. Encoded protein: CASSLAGRDSPLHF. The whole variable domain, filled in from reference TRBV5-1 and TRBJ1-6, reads KAGVTQTPRYLIKTRGQQVTLSCSPISGHRSVSWYQQTPGQGLQFLFEYFSETQRNKGNFPGRFSGRQFSNSRSEMNVSTLELGDSALYLCASSLAGRDSPLHFGNGTRLTVT.

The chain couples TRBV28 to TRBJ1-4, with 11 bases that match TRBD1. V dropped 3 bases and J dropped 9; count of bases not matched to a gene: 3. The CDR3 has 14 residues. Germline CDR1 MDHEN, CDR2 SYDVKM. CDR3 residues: CASSFGTGGKKLFF. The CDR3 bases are TGTGCCAGCAGTTTCGGGACAGGGGGTAAAAAACTGTTTTTT.

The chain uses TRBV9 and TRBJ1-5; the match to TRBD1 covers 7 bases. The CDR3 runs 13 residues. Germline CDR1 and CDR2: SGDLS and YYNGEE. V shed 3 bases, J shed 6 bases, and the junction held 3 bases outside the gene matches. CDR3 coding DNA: TGTGCCAGCAGCGAACAGGGGTTTCAGCCCCAGCATTTT. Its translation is CASSEQGFQPQHF. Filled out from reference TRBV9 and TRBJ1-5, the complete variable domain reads DSGVTQTPKHLITATGQRVTLRCSPRSGDLSVYWYQQSLDQGLQFLIQYYNGEERAKGNILERFSAQQFPDLHSELNLSSLELGDSALYFCASSEQGFQPQHFGDGTRLSIL.

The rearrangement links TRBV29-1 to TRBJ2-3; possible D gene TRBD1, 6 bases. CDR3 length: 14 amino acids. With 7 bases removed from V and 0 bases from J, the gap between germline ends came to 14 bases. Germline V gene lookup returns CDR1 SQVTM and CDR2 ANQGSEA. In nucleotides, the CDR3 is TGCAGCGCCCTGACAGGAGCTAGCACAGATACGCAGTATTTT. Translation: CSALTGASTDTQYF.

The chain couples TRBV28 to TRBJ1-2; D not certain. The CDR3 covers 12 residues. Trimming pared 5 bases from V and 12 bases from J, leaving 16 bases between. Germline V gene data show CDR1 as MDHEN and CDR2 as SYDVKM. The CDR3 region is CASSPPRQENTF. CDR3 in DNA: TGTGCCAGCAGTCCCCCCCGGCAGGAGAACACCTTC.

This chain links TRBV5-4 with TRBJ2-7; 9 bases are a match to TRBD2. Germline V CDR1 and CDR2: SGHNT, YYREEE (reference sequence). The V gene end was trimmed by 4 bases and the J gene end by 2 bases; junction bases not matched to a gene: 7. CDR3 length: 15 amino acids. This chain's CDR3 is CASSLTASGAYEQYF. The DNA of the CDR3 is TGTGCCAGCAGCCTAACCGCTAGCGGGGCCTACGAGCAGTACTTC.

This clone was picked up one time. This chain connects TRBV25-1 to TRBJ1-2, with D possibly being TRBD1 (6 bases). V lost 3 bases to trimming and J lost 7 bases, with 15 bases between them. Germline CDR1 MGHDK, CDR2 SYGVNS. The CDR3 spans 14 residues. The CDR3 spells CASSDVQGACGYTF. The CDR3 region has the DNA TGTGCCAGCAGTGATGTACAGGGAGCTTGTGGCTACACCTTC.

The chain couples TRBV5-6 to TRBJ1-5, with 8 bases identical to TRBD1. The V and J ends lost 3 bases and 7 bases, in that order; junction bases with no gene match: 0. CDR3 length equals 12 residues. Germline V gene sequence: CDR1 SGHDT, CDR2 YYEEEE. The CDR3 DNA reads TGTGCCAGCAGCTACAGGGGGCAGCCCCAGCATTTT. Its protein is CASSYRGQPQHF.

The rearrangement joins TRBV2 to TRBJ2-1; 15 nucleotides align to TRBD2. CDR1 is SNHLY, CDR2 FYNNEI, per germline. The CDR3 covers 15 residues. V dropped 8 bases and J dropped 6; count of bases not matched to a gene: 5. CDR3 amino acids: CASLLGLAGGNEQFF. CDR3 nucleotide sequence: TGTGCCAGCCTTTTGGGACTAGCGGGGGGCAATGAGCAGTTCTTC.

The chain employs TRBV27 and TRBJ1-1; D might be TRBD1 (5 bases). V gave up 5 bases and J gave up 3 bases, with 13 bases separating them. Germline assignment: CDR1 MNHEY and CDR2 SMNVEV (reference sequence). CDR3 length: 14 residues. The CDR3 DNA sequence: TGTGCCAGCAGTAGGCAGGGACGGGACACTGAAGCTTTCTTT. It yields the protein CASSRQGRDTEAFF.

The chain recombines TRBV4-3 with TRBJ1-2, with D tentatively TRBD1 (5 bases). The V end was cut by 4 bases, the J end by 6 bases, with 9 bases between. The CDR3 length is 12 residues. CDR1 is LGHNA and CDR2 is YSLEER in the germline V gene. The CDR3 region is CASSPGGHGYTF. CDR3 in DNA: TGCGCCAGCAGCCCGGGGGGACATGGCTACACCTTC.

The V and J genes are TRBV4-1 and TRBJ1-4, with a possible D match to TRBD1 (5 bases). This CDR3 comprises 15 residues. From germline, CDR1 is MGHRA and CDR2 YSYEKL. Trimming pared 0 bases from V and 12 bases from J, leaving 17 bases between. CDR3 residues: CASSQDLQAPGELFF. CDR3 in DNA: TGCGCCAGCAGCCAAGATTTACAGGCACCCGGGGAACTGTTTTTT.

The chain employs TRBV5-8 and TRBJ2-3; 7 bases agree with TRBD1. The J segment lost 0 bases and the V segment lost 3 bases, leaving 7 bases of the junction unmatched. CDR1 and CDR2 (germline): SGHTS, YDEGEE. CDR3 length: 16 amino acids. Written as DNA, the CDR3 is TGTGCCAGCAGCTCCCTTGAGGGGGCGAGCACAGATACGCAGTATTTT. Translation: CASSSLEGASTDTQYF.

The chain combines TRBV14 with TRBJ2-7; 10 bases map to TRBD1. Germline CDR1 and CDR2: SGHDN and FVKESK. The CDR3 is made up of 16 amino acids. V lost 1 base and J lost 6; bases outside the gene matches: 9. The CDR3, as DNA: TGTGCCAGCAGCCAAGTTTCGGGGACAGGGGACGGCGAGCAGTACTTC. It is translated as CASSQVSGTGDGEQYF.